This T cell receptor beta chain was sequenced in a study of control samples from healthy donors and cancer patients. Data came from immunoSEQ multiplex PCR; TCRdb stores just in-frame clones and leaves some out. This sample has around 50,000 clones, with 65% to 90% found just once. Germline V lookup: CDR1 SGDLS, CDR2 YYNGEE. V was cut by 2 bases and J by 0 bases, with 15 bases left in between. The CDR3 loop spans 17 amino acids. The J gene is TRBJ1-3, the V gene TRBV9, with D perhaps matching TRBD1 (6 bases). Sequencing was carried out using PBMCs. The sequence derives from a woman in her forties or fifties with lung cancer. The CDR3 loop is CASSVGGATSSGNTIYF. CDR3 DNA sequence: TGTGCCAGCAGCGTGGGGGGCGCCACCAGCTCTGGAAACACCATATATTTT.